The entry below describes one T cell receptor (beta chain). Its antigen is still unknown. The sample belongs to a study of CD4 T cells in relation to SARS-CoV-2 and coronaviruses. Before the COVID-19 pandemic, during about 2010-2019, CD4+ T cells were taken from unexposed donors. After more than eight days of culture, CD4+ T cells were isolated. This CDR3 has 14 amino acids. CDR1 and CDR2 from the germline V gene are MDHEN and SYDVKM. Trimming pared 8 bases from V and 4 bases from J, leaving 17 bases between. Sequenced by immunoSEQ multiplex PCR; TCRdb stores in-frame clones only, minus some. The repertoire holds some 20,000 clones, with around 72% as singletons.

The source of this sequence is a human donor in good health. The sequencing sample was made of CD4+ T cells from PBMCs, cultured in vitro. The chain recombines TRBV28 with TRBJ1-2; D is perhaps TRBD1 (6 bases). In DNA, the CDR3 is TGTGCCAGCGGACCTACAGGGCTCGCCTATGGCTACACCTTC. Translation gives CASGPTGLAYGYTF.